A few counts support the clone carrying this TCR beta chain. This may come from a read error, since a much larger clone is one base off. Both previously described methods and listed TCR primers were employed to make bulk TCR libraries. TCRdb re-derived calls from the PCR reads in MiXCR, one entry per CDR3 protein. In the table there are approximately 63,000 distinct CDR3 sequences, 19% of which are singletons. The data were obtained in a study of molecular identifiers for immune sequencing clone quantification. Study information: Four of five RNA aliquots from approximately 20,000 or 100,000 naive CD8 T cells were sequenced.

Naive CD8 library inputs spanned about 19,000 to 1,000,000 sorted cells and 10%, 30% or 50% RNA. A CD8+CD4-CCR7+CD45RA+ gate was used to sort naive CD8 T cells. The TCR comes from a human donor in good health. Some libraries in this study had Jurkat cell RNA spiked in. Source material: naive CD8+ T cells from blood, with Jurkat cell RNA spiked in. Subset indicated: FACS-sorted CD8+CD4-CCR7+CD45RA+ naive T cells.

CDR3 bases: TGTGCCTGCAGCTTAGTCGCCCAGTACCAAGAGACCCAGTACTTC. This translates into CACSLVAQYQETQYF. The V and J genes are TRBV7-6 and TRBJ2-5; D not resolved. The CDR3 has 15 residues. Germline V lookup: CDR1 SGHVS, CDR2 FNYEAQ.